The T cell receptor beta chain described here comes from a study of T-cell reconstitution after alpha-beta-depleted transplantation in children. Preparation of the TCRbeta library used unique molecular identifiers. TCRdb re-derived calls from the PCR reads in MiXCR, one entry per CDR3 protein. The sample includes approximately 400,000 distinct CDR3 sequences, about a tenth of them seen just once. This CDR3 comprises 13 residues. The V end was cut by 4 bases, the J end by 4 bases, with 14 bases between. Germline loops: CDR1 DFQATT, CDR2 SNEGSKA (reference sequence). Sample: PBMCs from the stem cell graft donor, taken from the stem cell graft. This TCR was recovered from a human donor who donated a stem cell graft to a child with acute myeloid leukemia. The chain has TRBV20-1 and TRBJ2-7; a weak D match, TRBD2 (6 bases). The CDR3 region is CSAMEGRGYEQYF. Written as DNA, the CDR3 is TGCAGTGCTATGGAGGGGAGAGGATACGAGCAGTACTTC.